The entry below describes one TCR beta chain. Sequenced by immunoSEQ multiplex PCR; TCRdb stores in-frame clones only, minus some. The data show approximately 190,000 clones, 75% to 85% seen once. The CDR3 extends over 14 amino acids. Unmatched junction bases numbered 7, after V lost 2 bases and J lost 6 bases. Germline values: CDR1 SGHTA, CDR2 FQGNSA. This entry is derived from a study of blood T cell repertoires in COVID-19. This chain connects TRBV7-2 to TRBJ2-7, with 7 bases identical to TRBD2. The source material was peripheral blood. The clonotype was recovered from a man aged 55 to 69 with acute or convalescent COVID-19. CDR3 sequence reads: CASSLNGRFSEQYF. DNA of the CDR3: TGTGCCAGCAGCTTAAACGGGAGGTTTAGCGAGCAGTACTTC.